This T cell receptor (beta chain) is drawn from a study of PD-L1 blockade in urothelial cancer. On the study more broadly: Analysis of blood occurred 3 weeks (second dose) and 6 weeks after treatment start. Each blood sample yielded a median of 141,255 T cells.

Per germline, CDR1 ENHRY and CDR2 SYGVKD. V dropped 3 bases and J dropped 7 bases, with 16 bases sitting between them. The CDR3 has 15 residues. With respect to this clone: The antigen remains unidentified.

Study results and limitations: Below-median pretreatment blood TCR clonality was associated with improved progression-free and overall survival.

Spike-ins of synthetic TCR analog templates went into each PCR. Method: immunoSEQ multiplex PCR; TCRdb's copy keeps in-frame clones and lacks some. The sample consists of around 93,000 clones, roughly 83% of them appearing once. Time point described: peripheral blood 6 weeks after treatment start. Sequenced material: PBMCs, taken around atezolizumab (anti-PD-L1) treatment. The clonotype originates from a man in his 70s with urothelial cancer. The chain carries TRBV10-3 and TRBJ2-1; TRBD2 is a possible D gene (6 bases). The CDR3 region has the DNA TGTGCCATCAGTGAAGGGTTCGAGGGGACTAATGAGCAGTTCTTC. Its protein is CAISEGFEGTNEQFF.